Below, 22 T cell receptor beta chains from the same sample are listed, as sequenced in a study of long-term antiretroviral therapy in people with HIV. Version v3.0 of the immunoSEQ assay was performed at survey level. Produced via immunoSEQ multiplex PCR; TCRdb's table is partial and in-frame only. Of 44,000 or so clones in the sample, over 90% were seen once. The sequenced sample was unsorted PBMCs, obtained 3.7 years after starting antiretroviral therapy. These receptors all stem from a woman aged 45-59 years with HIV.

This chain joins TRBV5-4 and TRBJ2-1, with TRBD2 as a possible D gene (5 bases). V lost 6 bases, J lost 4 bases, and 20 bases lay in between. The germline V gene encodes CDR1 SGHNT and CDR2 YYREEE (reference sequence). The CDR3 covers 16 residues. In DNA, the CDR3 is TGTGCCAGCACCCGGGATAGGTCGCCCAGATACAATGAGCAGTTCTTC. Translated: CASTRDRSPRYNEQFF.

The chain combines TRBV4-1 with TRBJ1-3; weak D call: TRBD1 (5 bases). Germline V gives CDR1 MGHRA, CDR2 YSYEKL. There are 17 residues in the CDR3. Trimming shortened V by 0 bases and J by 0 bases, and 12 bases separated the two germline ends. The CDR3 nucleotides are TGCGCCAGCAGCCAAGAGGGGACGTCAAGCTCTGGAAACACCATATATTTT. Amino acids: CASSQEGTSSSGNTIYF.

The chain recombines TRBV7-3 with TRBJ2-2; no clear D gene. Trimming removed 1 base from V and 4 bases from J, with 4 bases in between. Germline CDR1 reads SGHTA; CDR2 reads FQGTGA. The CDR3 extends over 13 amino acids. CDR3 sequence reads: CASSLSFTGELFF. In DNA, the CDR3 is TGTGCCAGCAGCTTAAGTTTCACCGGGGAGCTGTTTTTT.

Remarks on this clone: Its ends do not fully match the called genes, so a read error is possible. The V call is TRBV7-7, the J call TRBJ2-1; D may be TRBD2 (6 bases). The CDR3 contains 15 residues. Germline-derived CDR1 and CDR2 are SSHAT and FNYEAQ (reference sequence). The CDR3 reads CASSLVGGEVNEQFF. The CDR3 region has the DNA TGTGCTAGCAGCTTAGTAGGCGGGGAAGTAAATGAGCAGTTCTTC.

The chain links TRBV6-1 to TRBJ2-7, with TRBD2 as a possible D gene (5 bases). The CDR3 has 16 amino acids. Trimming took off 2 bases at V and 0 bases at J, with 14 bases between the two ends. Germline V gene lookup returns CDR1 MNHNS and CDR2 SASEGT. The CDR3 region has the DNA TGTGCCAGCAGTGAATGGAGGCCATTCAACTCCTACGAGCAGTACTTC. Encoded protein: CASSEWRPFNSYEQYF.

The rearrangement joins TRBV14 to TRBJ2-1; 7 nucleotides match TRBD1. Trimming took 2 bases from V and 4 from J; bases not matched to a gene: 5. This CDR3 has 15 residues. CDR1 and CDR2 from the germline V gene are SGHDN and FVKESK. The DNA of the CDR3 is TGTGCCAGCAGCCAATTTACAGGGGCATACAATGAGCAGTTCTTC. Residues: CASSQFTGAYNEQFF.

V and J are TRBV9 and TRBJ2-7, with 7 bases identical to TRBD2. There are 15 residues in the CDR3. The V segment lost 0 bases and the J segment 0 bases; nucleotides outside the gene matches: 3. The germline V gene has CDR1 SGDLS and CDR2 YYNGEE. CDR3: CASSVGGGGSYEQYF. CDR3 in DNA: TGTGCCAGCAGCGTAGGAGGCGGGGGCTCCTACGAGCAGTACTTC. The full variable domain, rest sourced from reference TRBV9 and TRBJ2-7, is DSGVTQTPKHLITATGQRVTLRCSPRSGDLSVYWYQQSLDQGLQFLIQYYNGEERAKGNILERFSAQQFPDLHSELNLSSLELGDSALYFCASSVGGGGSYEQYFGPGTRLTVT.

This chain's CDR3 is CASRRGAGTTGELFF. Written as DNA, the CDR3 is TGTGCCAGCAGAAGGGGGGCAGGGACCACCGGGGAGCTGTTTTTT. The V and J genes are TRBV2 and TRBJ2-2; D tentatively reads TRBD1 or TRBD2 (6 bases each). With 6 bases removed from V and 4 bases from J, the gap between germline ends came to 15 bases. This CDR3 region has 15 residues. The germline V gene has CDR1 SNHLY and CDR2 FYNNEI.

The chain links TRBV6-6 to TRBJ2-5; 8 bases are a match to TRBD2. The CDR3 spans 16 residues. Germline lookup yields CDR1 MNHNY and CDR2 SVGAGI (reference sequence). Unmatched junction bases numbered 9, after V lost 0 bases and J lost 6 bases. This CDR3 reads CASSYSYRGGRQTQYF. As DNA, the CDR3 is TGTGCCAGCAGTTACTCCTATCGGGGGGGCCGACAGACCCAGTACTTC.

The rearrangement joins TRBV28 to TRBJ1-2, with 7 bases matching TRBD1. The CDR3 runs 15 residues. CDR1 is MDHEN, CDR2 SYDVKM, per germline. V lost 6 bases to trimming and J lost 4 bases; unmatched junction nucleotides: 11. The CDR3 is CASSPTRDSGYGYTF. For the CDR3, the DNA is TGTGCCAGCAGCCCGACCAGGGACAGCGGCTATGGCTACACCTTC.

The chain recombines TRBV5-4 with TRBJ2-3; D unclear. The CDR3 extends over 14 amino acids. Trimming shortened V by 2 bases and J by 3 bases, and 10 bases separated the two germline ends. CDR1 SGHNT and CDR2 YYREEE come from the germline V gene (reference sequence). Here the CDR3 DNA reads TGTGCCAGCAGCTTCCCGTTGCGTACAGATACGCAGTATTTT. Translating gives CASSFPLRTDTQYF.

The chain combines TRBV5-8 with TRBJ2-3; 8 nucleotides match TRBD2. The ends lost 2 bases at V and 5 bases at J; junction bases unmatched: 7. The CDR3 consists of 15 residues. Germline CDR1 SGHTS, CDR2 YDEGEE. DNA of the CDR3: TGTGCCAGCAGCTTAACGGGGGGGCCGGGAGATACGCAGTATTTT. Protein product: CASSLTGGPGDTQYF.

The chain has TRBV2 and TRBJ2-7, with D possibly being TRBD2 (6 bases). CDR1 is SNHLY and CDR2 is FYNNEI in the germline V gene. This CDR3 region has 14 residues. Trimming removed 4 bases from V and 5 bases from J, with 15 bases in between. This CDR3 is CASSGPGVPNEQYF. The CDR3 region has the DNA TGTGCCAGCAGTGGCCCGGGGGTCCCAAACGAGCAGTACTTC. Full variable domain (rest looked up from reference TRBV2 and TRBJ2-7): EPEVTQTPSHQVTQMGQEVILRCVPISNHLYFYWYRQILGQKVEFLVSFYNNEISEKSEIFDDQFSVERPDGSNFTLKIRSTKLEDSAMYFCASSGPGVPNEQYFGPGTRLTVT.

The genes are TRBV7-3 and TRBJ1-2; D unclear. Between the trimmed V and J ends, which lost 4 bases and 4 bases, there was a span of 7 bases. Germline loops: CDR1 SGHTA, CDR2 FQGTGA. There are 12 residues in the CDR3. CDR3 sequence reads: CASSSTSYGYTF. DNA of the CDR3: TGTGCCAGCAGCTCCACAAGCTATGGCTACACCTTC.

The chain joins TRBV6-1 to TRBJ1-3; D gene unclear. Looked up from germline, CDR1 is MNHNS and CDR2 is SASEGT. Trimming took 0 bases from V and 0 from J, leaving 9 bases between them. The CDR3 extends over 16 amino acids. The CDR3 sequence: CASSEAPDNSGNTIYF. The CDR3, as DNA: TGTGCCAGCAGTGAAGCCCCGGATAACTCTGGAAACACCATATATTTT.

This rearrangement joins TRBV6-6 to TRBJ1-1; 8 positions match TRBD1. V lost 7 bases to trimming and J lost 3 bases; unmatched junction nucleotides: 1. The length of the CDR3 is 12 residues. Germline lookup yields CDR1 MNHNY and CDR2 SVGAGI (reference sequence). In DNA, the CDR3 is TGTGCCAGCACACAGGGGGACACTGAAGCTTTCTTT. Translated: CASTQGDTEAFF.

V usage is TRBV6-1 and J usage is TRBJ2-5; 7 positions agree with TRBD1. After removal of 2 bases from V and 7 bases from J, the junction contained 7 bases not matched to a gene. The CDR3 covers 14 residues. CDR1 MNHNS and CDR2 SASEGT come from the germline V gene. CDR3 sequence reads: CASSETQGVGTQYF. The CDR3 nucleotides read TGTGCCAGCAGTGAAACCCAGGGGGTCGGGACCCAGTACTTC.

This clone has just one count. V is TRBV19 and J is TRBJ1-2, with 9 positions matching TRBD1. The junction had 4 bases not matched to a gene; V was cut back by 7 bases and J by 7 bases. The CDR3 spans 12 residues. Germline CDR1 and CDR2: LNHDA and SQIVND (reference sequence). Written as DNA, the CDR3 is TGTGCCAGTAAACAGGGGGCTGGTGGCTACACCTTC. Its translation is CASKQGAGGYTF.

V gene TRBV30 combines with J gene TRBJ2-7; the D gene is possibly TRBD2 (5 bases). The CDR3 runs to 16 residues. Trimming removed 2 bases from V and 0 bases from J, with 17 bases in between. In germline, CDR1 is GTSNPN, CDR2 SVGIG (reference sequence). The CDR3 sequence: CAWSSAVARSSYEQYF. The CDR3 DNA reads TGTGCCTGGAGTAGTGCAGTAGCGAGGAGCTCCTACGAGCAGTACTTC.

The chain couples TRBV20-1 to TRBJ1-1; the D is unclear. Germline V lookup: CDR1 DFQATT, CDR2 SNEGSKA (reference sequence). Trimming took 5 bases from V and 9 from J, leaving 13 bases between them. This CDR3 region has 11 residues. The CDR3, as DNA: TGCAGTGCTTCGACACTTGGGAAAGCTTTCTTT. This codes for CSASTLGKAFF.

V and J are TRBV7-2 and TRBJ2-7, with 12 bases lining up with TRBD2. Germline V gene sequence: CDR1 SGHTA, CDR2 FQGNSA. The CDR3 extends over 19 amino acids. Unmatched junction bases numbered 12, after V lost 2 bases and J lost 1 base. DNA for the CDR3: TGTGCCAGCAGCTTACAGGCTAGCGGGGGGGTCACCAAATCCTACGAGCAGTACTTC. Its protein product is CASSLQASGGVTKSYEQYF.

The rearrangement uses TRBV19 and TRBJ1-4; TRBD1 is a possible D gene (6 bases). The CDR3 is made up of 15 amino acids. V was clipped by 2 bases and J by 7 bases, with 14 bases between them. CDR1 and CDR2 from the germline V gene are LNHDA and SQIVND (reference sequence). CDR3 bases: TGTGCCAGTAGTATACAATTGACAGGTTCTGAAAAACTGTTTTTT. Its protein is CASSIQLTGSEKLFF.